Reported below is one T cell receptor (beta chain). CDR3 size: 15 residues. Trimming removed 0 bases at V and 3 bases at J, with 11 bases between. The germline V gene encodes CDR1 LGHNA and CDR2 YSLEER. The sample comes from a study of blood T cell repertoires in COVID-19. Study-level background: COVID-19 samples from acute and convalescent phases originated in the United States, Italy and Spain. The cDNA or gDNA used as material had been derived from T cells, B-cell-depleted T cells, or PBMCs.

In the authors' methods: Nucleated cell number was recorded as an estimate derived from reference gene primer amplification. The method was immunoSEQ multiplex PCR; TCRdb's version includes in-frame clones alone and lacks a portion of them. The V and J calls and the clone size are those of that table, but D and trimming were determined from the DNA. The table has about 250,000 clones, more than 75% seen once. The chain recombines TRBV4-3 with TRBJ1-2; a weak D match, TRBD1 (5 bases). This clonotype was sampled from a woman in her thirties or forties who had recovered from COVID-19. Sample: peripheral blood. The CDR3 DNA reads as TGCGCCAGCAGCCAAGATGGGAGGGGCGACTATGGCTACACCTTC. This translates into CASSQDGRGDYGYTF.